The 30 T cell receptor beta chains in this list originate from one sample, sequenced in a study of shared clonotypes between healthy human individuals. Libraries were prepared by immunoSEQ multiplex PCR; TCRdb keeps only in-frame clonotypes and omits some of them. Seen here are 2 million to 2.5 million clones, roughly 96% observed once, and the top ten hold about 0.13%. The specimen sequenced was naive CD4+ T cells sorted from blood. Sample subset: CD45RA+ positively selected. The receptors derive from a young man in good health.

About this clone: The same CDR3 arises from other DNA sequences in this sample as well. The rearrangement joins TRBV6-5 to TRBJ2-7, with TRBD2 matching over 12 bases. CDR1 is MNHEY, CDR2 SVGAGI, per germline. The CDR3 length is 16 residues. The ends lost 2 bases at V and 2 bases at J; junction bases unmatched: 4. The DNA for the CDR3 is TGTGCCAGCAGTTACAGCAGACTAGCGGGGGCCTACGAGCAGTACTTC. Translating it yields CASSYSRLAGAYEQYF.

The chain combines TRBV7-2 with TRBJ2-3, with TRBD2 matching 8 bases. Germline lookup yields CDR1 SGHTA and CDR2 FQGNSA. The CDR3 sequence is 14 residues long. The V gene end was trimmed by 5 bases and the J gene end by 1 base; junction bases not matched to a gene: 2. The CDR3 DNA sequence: TGTGCCAGCAGCCCGACTAGCGGCACAGATACGCAGTATTTT. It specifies CASSPTSGTDTQYF.

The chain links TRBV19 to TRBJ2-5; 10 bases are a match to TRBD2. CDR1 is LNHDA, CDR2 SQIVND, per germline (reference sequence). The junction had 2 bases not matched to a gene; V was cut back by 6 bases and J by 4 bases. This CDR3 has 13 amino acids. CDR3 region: CASRRLAGETQYF. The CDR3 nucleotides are TGTGCCAGTAGGCGACTAGCGGGAGAGACCCAGTACTTC.

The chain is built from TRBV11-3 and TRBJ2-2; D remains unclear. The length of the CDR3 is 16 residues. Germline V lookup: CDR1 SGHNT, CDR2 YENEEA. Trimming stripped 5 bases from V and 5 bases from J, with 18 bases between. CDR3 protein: CASSPQTHPRTGELFF. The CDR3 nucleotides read TGTGCCAGCAGCCCTCAGACCCACCCGAGGACCGGGGAGCTGTTTTTT.

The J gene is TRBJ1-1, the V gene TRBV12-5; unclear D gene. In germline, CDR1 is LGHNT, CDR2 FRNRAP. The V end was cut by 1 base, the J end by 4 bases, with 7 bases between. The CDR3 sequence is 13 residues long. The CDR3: CASGLEMSTEAFF. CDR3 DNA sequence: TGTGCTAGTGGTTTGGAGATGAGCACTGAAGCTTTCTTT.

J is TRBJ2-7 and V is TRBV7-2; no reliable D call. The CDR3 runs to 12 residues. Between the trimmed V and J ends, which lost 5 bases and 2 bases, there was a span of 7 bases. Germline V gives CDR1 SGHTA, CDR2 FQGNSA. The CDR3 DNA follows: TGTGCCAGCAGCCCAATGGCCTACGAGCAGTACTTC. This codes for CASSPMAYEQYF.

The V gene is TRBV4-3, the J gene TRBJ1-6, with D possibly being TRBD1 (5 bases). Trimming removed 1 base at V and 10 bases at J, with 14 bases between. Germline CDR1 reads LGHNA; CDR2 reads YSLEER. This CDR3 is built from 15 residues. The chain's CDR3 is CASSQVQGIGSPLHF. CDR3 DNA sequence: TGCGCCAGCAGCCAAGTCCAGGGTATCGGATCACCCCTCCACTTT.

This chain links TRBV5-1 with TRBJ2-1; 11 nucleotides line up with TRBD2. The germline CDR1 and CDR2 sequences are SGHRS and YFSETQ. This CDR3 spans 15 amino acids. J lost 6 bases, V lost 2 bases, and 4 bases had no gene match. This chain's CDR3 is CASSLIAGGPNEQFF. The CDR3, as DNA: TGCGCCAGCAGCTTAATAGCGGGAGGGCCCAATGAGCAGTTCTTC.

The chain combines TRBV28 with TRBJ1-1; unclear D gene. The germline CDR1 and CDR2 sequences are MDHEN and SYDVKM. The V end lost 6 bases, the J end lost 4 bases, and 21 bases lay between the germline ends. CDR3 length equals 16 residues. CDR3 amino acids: CASRDNNGDLFTEAFF. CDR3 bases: TGTGCCAGCAGGGATAACAACGGGGATCTCTTCACTGAAGCTTTCTTT.

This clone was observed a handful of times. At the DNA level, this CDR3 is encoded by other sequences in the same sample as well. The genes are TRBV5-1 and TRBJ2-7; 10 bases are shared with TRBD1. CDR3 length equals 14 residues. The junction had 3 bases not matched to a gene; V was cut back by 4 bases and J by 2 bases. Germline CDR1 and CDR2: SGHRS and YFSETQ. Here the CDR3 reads CASSPGQGAYEQYF. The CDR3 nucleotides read TGCGCCAGCAGCCCAGGACAGGGGGCCTACGAGCAGTACTTC.

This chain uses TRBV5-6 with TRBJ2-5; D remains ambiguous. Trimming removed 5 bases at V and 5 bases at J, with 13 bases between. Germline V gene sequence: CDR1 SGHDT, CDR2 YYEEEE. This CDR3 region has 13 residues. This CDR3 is CASRDGNRETQYF. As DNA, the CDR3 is TGTGCCAGCAGGGACGGTAATAGGGAGACCCAGTACTTC.

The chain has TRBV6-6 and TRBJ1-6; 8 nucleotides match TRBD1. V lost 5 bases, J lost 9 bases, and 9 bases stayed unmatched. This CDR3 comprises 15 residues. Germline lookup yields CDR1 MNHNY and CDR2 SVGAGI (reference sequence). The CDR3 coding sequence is TGTGCCAGCAGTCATCTACAGGGGGTAGGTTCACCCCTCCACTTT. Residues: CASSHLQGVGSPLHF.

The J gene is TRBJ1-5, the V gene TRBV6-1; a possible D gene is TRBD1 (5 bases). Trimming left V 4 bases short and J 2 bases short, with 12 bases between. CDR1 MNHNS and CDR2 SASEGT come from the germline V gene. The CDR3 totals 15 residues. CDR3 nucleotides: TGTGCCAGCAGTGCCTCAAGAGGGGGCAATCAGCCCCAGCATTTT. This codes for CASSASRGGNQPQHF.

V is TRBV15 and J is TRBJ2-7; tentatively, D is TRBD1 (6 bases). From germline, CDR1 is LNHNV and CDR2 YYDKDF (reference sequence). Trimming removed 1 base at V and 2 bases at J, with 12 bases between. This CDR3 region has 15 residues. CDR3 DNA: TGTGCCACCAGCAGAGTACCAACAGGGCCCTACGAGCAGTACTTC. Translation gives CATSRVPTGPYEQYF.

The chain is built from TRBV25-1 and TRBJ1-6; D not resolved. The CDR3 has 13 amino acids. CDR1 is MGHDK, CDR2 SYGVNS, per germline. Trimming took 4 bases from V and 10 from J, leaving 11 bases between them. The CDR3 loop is CASSVQTRSPLHF. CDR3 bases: TGTGCCAGCAGTGTCCAGACGCGATCACCCCTCCACTTT.

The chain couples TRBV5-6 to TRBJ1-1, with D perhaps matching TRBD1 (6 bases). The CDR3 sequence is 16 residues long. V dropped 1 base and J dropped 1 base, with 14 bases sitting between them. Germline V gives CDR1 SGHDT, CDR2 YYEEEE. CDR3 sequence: CASSLSSWGPNTEAFF. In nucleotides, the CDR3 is TGTGCCAGCAGCTTGAGTTCTTGGGGGCCGAACACTGAAGCTTTCTTT.

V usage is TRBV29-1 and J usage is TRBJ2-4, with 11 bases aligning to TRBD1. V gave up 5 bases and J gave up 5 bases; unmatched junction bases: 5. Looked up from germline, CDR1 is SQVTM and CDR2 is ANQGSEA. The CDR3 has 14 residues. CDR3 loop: CSVRTGGKENIQYF. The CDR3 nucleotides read TGCAGCGTTCGGACAGGGGGCAAAGAAAACATTCAGTACTTC.

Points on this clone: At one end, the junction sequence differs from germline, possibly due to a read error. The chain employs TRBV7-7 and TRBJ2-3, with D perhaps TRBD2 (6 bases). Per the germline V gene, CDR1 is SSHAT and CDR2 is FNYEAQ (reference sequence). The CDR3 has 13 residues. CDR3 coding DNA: TGTGCTAGCACCCATACCCCCGGGGGTACGCAGTATTTT. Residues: CASTHTPGGTQYF.

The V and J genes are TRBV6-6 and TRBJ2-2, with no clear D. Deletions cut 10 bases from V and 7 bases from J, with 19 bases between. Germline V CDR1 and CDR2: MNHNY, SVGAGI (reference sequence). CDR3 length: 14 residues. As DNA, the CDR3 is TGTGCCACCTCCGGAATCGGCGACATCGGGGAGCTGTTTTTT. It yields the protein CATSGIGDIGELFF.

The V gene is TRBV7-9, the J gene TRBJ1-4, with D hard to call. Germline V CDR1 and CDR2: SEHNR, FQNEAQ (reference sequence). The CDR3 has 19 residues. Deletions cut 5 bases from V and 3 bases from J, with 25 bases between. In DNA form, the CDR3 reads TGTGCCAGCAGCCTGAATCGACCGGGTCCGTCTCGGCCTAATGAAAAACTGTTTTTT. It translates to CASSLNRPGPSRPNEKLFF. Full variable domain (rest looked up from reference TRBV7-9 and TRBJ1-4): DTGVSQNPRHKITKRGQNVTFRCDPISEHNRLYWYRQTLGQGPEFLTYFQNEAQLEKSRLLSDRFSAERPKGSFSTLEIQRTEQGDSAMYLCASSLNRPGPSRPNEKLFFGSGTQLSVL.

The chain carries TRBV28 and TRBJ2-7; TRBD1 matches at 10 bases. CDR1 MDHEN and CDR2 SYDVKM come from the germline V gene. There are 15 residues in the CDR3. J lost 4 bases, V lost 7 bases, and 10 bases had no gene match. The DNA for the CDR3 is TGTGCCAGCACCATCACCGGGACAGGGGCGTACGAGCAGTACTTC. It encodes CASTITGTGAYEQYF. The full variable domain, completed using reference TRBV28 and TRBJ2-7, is DVKVTQSSRYLVKRTGEKVFLECVQDMDHENMFWYRQDPGLGLRLIYFSYDVKMKEKGDIPEGYSVSREKKERFSLILESASTNQTSMYLCASTITGTGAYEQYFGPGTRLTVT.

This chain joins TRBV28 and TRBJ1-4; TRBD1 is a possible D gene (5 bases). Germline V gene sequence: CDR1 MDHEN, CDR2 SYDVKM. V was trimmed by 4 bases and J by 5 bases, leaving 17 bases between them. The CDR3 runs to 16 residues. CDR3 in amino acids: CASSSPGDRGNEKLFF. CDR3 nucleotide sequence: TGTGCCAGCAGTTCCCCAGGTGACCGGGGGAATGAAAAACTGTTTTTT.

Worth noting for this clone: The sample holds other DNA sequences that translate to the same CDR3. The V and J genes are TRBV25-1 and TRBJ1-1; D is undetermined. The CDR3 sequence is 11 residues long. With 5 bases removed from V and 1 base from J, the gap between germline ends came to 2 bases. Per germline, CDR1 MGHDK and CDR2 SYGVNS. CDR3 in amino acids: CASSRNTEAFF. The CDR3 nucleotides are TGTGCCAGCAGTAGGAACACTGAAGCTTTCTTT.

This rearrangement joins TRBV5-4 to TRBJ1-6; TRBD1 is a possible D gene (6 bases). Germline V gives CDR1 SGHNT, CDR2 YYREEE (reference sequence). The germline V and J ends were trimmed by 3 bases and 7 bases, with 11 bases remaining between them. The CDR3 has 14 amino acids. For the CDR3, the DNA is TGTGCCAGCAGCTCCCGGGGACACAATTCACCCCTCCACTTT. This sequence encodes CASSSRGHNSPLHF.

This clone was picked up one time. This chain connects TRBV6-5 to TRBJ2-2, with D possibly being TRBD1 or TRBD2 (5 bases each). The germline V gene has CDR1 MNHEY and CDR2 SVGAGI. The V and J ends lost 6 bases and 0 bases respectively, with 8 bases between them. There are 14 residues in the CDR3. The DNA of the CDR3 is TGTGCCAGCAGAAGGGACGCGAACACCGGGGAGCTGTTTTTT. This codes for CASRRDANTGELFF.

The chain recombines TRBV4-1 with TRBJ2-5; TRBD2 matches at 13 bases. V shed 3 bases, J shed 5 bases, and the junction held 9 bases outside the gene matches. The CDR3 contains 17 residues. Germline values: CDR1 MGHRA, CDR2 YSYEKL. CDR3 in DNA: TGCGCCAGCAGCCACGAGACTAGCGGGGGGCCTGGGGAGACCCAGTACTTC. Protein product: CASSHETSGGPGETQYF.

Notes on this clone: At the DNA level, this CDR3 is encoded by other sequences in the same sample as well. CDR3 sequence reads: CASSVGQGAYEQYF. The CDR3 coding sequence is TGTGCCAGCAGCGTGGGACAGGGGGCCTACGAGCAGTACTTC. V usage is TRBV9 and J usage is TRBJ2-7; 11 nucleotides align to TRBD1. This CDR3 contains 14 residues. The V gene's germline CDR1 is SGDLS and CDR2 YYNGEE. V shed 2 bases and J 2 bases; nucleotides not matched to a gene: 0.

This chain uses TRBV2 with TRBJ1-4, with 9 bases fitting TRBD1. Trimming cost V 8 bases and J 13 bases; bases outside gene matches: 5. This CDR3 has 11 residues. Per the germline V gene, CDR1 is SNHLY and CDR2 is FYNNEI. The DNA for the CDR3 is TGTGCCAGCGGGACAGGGTATGGACTGTTTTTT. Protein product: CASGTGYGLFF. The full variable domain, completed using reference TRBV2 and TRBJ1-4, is EPEVTQTPSHQVTQMGQEVILRCVPISNHLYFYWYRQILGQKVEFLVSFYNNEISEKSEIFDDQFSVERPDGSNFTLKIRSTKLEDSAMYFCASGTGYGLFFGSGTQLSVL.

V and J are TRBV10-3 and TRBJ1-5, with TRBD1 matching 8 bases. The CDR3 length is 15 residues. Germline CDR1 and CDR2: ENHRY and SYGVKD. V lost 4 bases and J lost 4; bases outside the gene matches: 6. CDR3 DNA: TGTGCCATCAGTGGGTCAGGGACAGGTAATCAGCCCCAGCATTTT. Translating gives CAISGSGTGNQPQHF.

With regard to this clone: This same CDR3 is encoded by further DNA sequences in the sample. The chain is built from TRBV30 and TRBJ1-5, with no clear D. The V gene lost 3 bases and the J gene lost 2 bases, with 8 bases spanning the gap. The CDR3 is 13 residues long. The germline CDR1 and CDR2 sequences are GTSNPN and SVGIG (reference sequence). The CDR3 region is CAWSGRGNQPQHF. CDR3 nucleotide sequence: TGTGCCTGGAGCGGACGGGGCAATCAGCCCCAGCATTTT. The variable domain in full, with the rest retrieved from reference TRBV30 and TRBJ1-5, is SQTIHQWPATLVQPVGSPLSLECTVEGTSNPNLYWYRQAAGRGLQLLFYSVGIGQISSEVPQNLSASRPQDRQFILSSKKLLLSDSGFYLCAWSGRGNQPQHFGDGTRLSIL.